This TCR beta chain was profiled in a study of shared clonotypes between healthy human individuals (TCRdb year 2020). Study-wide context: A couple of women and a few men aged 18 to 49 years were included in the cohort. Per donor, three plates each were used for CD4 naive and CD4 memory, two for CD8 naive, and one for CD8 memory. Blood TCR repertoires of four to six healthy adults were deeply sequenced to estimate repertoire size and the extent of clonotype sharing between individuals. To increase sequencing depth and limit assay-specific biases, different laboratories used diverse techniques to prepare libraries and sequence TCR repertoires. Leukapheresis yielded between about 0.94 and 9.5 billion PBMCs per donor.

The germline V gene sets CDR1 to SGHRS and CDR2 to YFSETQ. The CDR3 numbers 13 residues from cysteine through phenylalanine. The kept DNA is CDR3 alone, 39 bases in frame from the first base. V is shortened by 5 bases, J by 4 bases, and the region joining them spans 12 bases. This clone was seen once. Its antigen remains unidentified. Per-base qualities were not stored, and no clone one base away is much larger. Using the deep immunoSEQ assay, TCR CDR3 regions were amplified from genomic DNA by multiplex PCR. Extracted genomic DNA from each cell subset was spread evenly across all wells of several immunoSEQ 96-well plates, with each plate serving as a replicate. Each replicate PCR for sorted subsets received around 200 ng genomic DNA, equal to roughly 33,000 T cell genomes. The purified libraries were quantified using a Qubit 3.0 fluorometer, sized with a Bioanalyzer 2100, and then quantified again using the KAPA Library Quantification kit. Every immunoSEQ 96-well plate was sequenced on a dedicated single-read 150-cycle Illumina NextSeq 550 flow cell. The published analysis was carried out like this. The immunoSEQ output contained only junctional sequences without quality scores, so filtering could not match that applied to full-length reads. Sequences were annotated with PyIR, a Python wrapper for IgBLAST v1.9, and V/J genes and CDR3 were assigned using IMGT germline references. Any read was removed if the V/J assignment was weak (E-value above 1e-6), the CDR3 was missing, or the read contained stop codons, out-of-frame junctions, or ambiguous translated residues. V3J clonotypes were defined as sequences sharing an identical inferred V gene, J gene, and CDR3 amino acid sequence. To compute the percentage overlap between repertoires, the number of shared unique clonotypes was divided by the size of the smaller repertoire. RTK rarefaction, the Chao1 estimator, and Recon v2.1 estimates of unobserved clonotypes were used to assess repertoire richness. For all TCRbeta clonotypes obtained by the gDNA method from four donors, generation probabilities were computed with OLGA. Held by TCRdb, this immuneACCESS table contains in-frame sequences only and omits some clones. Under half of the omission traces to an unresolved V gene where checked; the cause of the rest is unknown. V and J calls plus clone size are reproduced from that table; the DNA served to infer D and trimming. The sample contains over a million clones, more than 75% of them found a single time. The top ten clones comprise roughly 0.61% of the sample.

The donors were healthy, HIV-negative adults with no recently reported acute infections or vaccinations. All donors were Caucasian adults living in Nashville, Tennessee, USA. CD4+ T cells were enriched by magnetic negative selection, after which naive cells were positively selected on CD45RA and the negative fraction was taken as the memory subset. After blood collection by leukapheresis, PBMCs were isolated using Ficoll-Histopaque density gradient centrifugation and then cryopreserved in the vapor phase of liquid nitrogen. Analytical flow cytometry was used to check the purity and quantity of each magnetically sorted T cell population. Genomic DNA was isolated from every sorted fraction and measured by UV absorbance on a Nanodrop 2000c. Overall study results and their limits: Higher generation probabilities were observed for clonotypes shared by all four sorted-subset donors than for non-shared clonotypes. Pairwise subsampling led to the expectation that sequencing depth would affect the degree of clonotype sharing among donors. Because the study included a small number of donors, the genetic and exposure-history diversity represented was limited. Even with the large sequencing depth, rarefaction of the sorted-subset datasets indicated that sequencing was incomplete. Estimated clonotype richness was generally larger for naive than for memory subsets. When a handful of donors were compared, the shared fraction of clonotypes was 5% to 6.5% for naive CD4, approximately 3.5% for naive CD8, 2% to 2.5% for memory CD4, and less than 0.45% for memory CD8. Sampling was restricted to blood, and TCR repertoires in tissues likely differ from the TCR repertoires found in blood.

This TCR came from a young man in good health. Some clones in this sample may be carry-over from other donors' samples. Sequencing was carried out using memory CD4+ T cells from PBMCs. The intended sense of this specimen's cell subset or site label: CD45RA-negative fraction. The chain is encoded by TRBV5-1 joined to TRBJ1-1; possibly the D gene is TRBD1, per 5 matching bases. At the DNA level, the sequence is TGCGCCAGCAGTCAGGTGGGGGGCACTGAAGCTTTCTTT. Protein translation: CASSQVGGTEAFF. Outside the CDR3, residues come from the reference TRBV5-1 and TRBJ1-1 proteins, so the full variable domain is: KAGVTQTPRYLIKTRGQQVTLSCSPISGHRSVSWYQQTPGQGLQFLFEYFSETQRNKGNFPGRFSGRQFSNSRSEMNVSTLELGDSALYLCASSQVGGTEAFFGQGTRLTVV.